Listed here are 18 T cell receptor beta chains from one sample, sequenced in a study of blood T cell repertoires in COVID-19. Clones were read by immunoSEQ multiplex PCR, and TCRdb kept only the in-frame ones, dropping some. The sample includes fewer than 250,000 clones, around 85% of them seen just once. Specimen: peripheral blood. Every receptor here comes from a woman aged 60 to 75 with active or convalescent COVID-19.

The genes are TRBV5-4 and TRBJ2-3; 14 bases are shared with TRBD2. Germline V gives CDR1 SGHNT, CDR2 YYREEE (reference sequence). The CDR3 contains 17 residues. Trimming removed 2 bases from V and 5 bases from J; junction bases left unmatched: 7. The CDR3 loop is CASSFRLAGGPRDTQYF. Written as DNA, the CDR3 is TGTGCCAGCAGCTTTCGACTAGCGGGGGGGCCGAGAGATACGCAGTATTTT. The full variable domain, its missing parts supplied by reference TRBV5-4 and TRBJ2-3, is ETGVTQSPTHLIKTRGQQVTLRCSSQSGHNTVSWYQQALGQGPQFIFQYYREEENGRGNFPPRFSGLQFPNYSSELNVNALELDDSALYLCASSFRLAGGPRDTQYFGPGTRLTVL.

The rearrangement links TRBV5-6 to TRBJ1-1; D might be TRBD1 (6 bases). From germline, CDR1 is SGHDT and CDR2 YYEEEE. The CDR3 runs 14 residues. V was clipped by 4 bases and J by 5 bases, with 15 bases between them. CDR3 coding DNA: TGTGCCAGCAGCCCCGGCCCAGGGGAGACTGAAGCTTTCTTT. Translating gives CASSPGPGETEAFF.

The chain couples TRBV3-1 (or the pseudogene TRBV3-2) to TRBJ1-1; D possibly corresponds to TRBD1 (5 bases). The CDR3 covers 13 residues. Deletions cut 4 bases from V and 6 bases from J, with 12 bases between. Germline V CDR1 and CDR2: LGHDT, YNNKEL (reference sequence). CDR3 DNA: TGTGCCAGCAGCCGGCAGGGTATCCCTGAAGCTTTCTTT. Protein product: CASSRQGIPEAFF.

The CDR3 nucleotides read TGTGCCAGCCAAAATGGGGGGGCCCATGGCTACACCTTC. This translates into CASQNGGAHGYTF. This chain joins TRBV7-9 and TRBJ1-2; a possible D gene is TRBD1 (6 bases). Germline CDR1 SEHNR, CDR2 FQNEAQ (reference sequence). The V end was cut by 8 bases, the J end by 6 bases, with 16 bases between. This CDR3 contains 13 residues.

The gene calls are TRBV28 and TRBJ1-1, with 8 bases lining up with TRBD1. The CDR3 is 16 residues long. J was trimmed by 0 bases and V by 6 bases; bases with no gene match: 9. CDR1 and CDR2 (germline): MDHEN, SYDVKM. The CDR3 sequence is CASSRPGQGLNTEAFF. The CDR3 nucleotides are TGTGCCAGCAGCAGACCCGGACAGGGCTTGAACACTGAAGCTTTCTTT.

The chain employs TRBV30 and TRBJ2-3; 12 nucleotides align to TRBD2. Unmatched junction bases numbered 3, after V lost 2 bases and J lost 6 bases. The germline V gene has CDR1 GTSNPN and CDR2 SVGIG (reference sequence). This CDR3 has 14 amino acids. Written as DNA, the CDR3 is TGTGCCTGGAGTTCAGGACTAGCGGGGGATACGCAGTATTTT. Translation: CAWSSGLAGDTQYF. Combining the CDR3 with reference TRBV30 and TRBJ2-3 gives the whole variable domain SQTIHQWPATLVQPVGSPLSLECTVEGTSNPNLYWYRQAAGRGLQLLFYSVGIGQISSEVPQNLSASRPQDRQFILSSKKLLLSDSGFYLCAWSSGLAGDTQYFGPGTRLTVL.

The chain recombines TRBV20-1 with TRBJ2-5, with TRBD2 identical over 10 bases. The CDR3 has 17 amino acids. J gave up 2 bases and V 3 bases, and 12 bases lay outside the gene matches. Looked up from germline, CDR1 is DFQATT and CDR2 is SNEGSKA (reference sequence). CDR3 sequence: CSASRRASGRWQETQYF. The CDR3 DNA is TGCAGTGCTAGTAGGAGAGCTAGCGGGAGATGGCAAGAGACCCAGTACTTC.

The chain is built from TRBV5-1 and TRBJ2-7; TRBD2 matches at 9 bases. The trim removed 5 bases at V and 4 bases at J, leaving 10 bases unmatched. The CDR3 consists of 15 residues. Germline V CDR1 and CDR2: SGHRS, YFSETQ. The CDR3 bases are TGCGCCAGCAGGGCCTCGGGCGGGAGGGTGTACGAGCAGTACTTC. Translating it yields CASRASGGRVYEQYF.

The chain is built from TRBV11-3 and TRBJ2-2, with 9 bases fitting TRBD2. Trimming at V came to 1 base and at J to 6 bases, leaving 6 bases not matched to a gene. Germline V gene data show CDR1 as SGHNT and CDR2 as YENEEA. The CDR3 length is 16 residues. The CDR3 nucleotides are TGTGCCAGCAGCTTAGGAATAGCGGGAGTACCCGGGGAGCTGTTTTTT. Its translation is CASSLGIAGVPGELFF.

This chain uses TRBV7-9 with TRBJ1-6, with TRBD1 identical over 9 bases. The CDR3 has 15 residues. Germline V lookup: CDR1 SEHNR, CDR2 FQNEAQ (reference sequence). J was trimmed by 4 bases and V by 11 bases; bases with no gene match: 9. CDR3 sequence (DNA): TGTGCCGTCTTACAGGGGGCTCGTTATAATTCACCCCTCCACTTT. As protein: CAVLQGARYNSPLHF.

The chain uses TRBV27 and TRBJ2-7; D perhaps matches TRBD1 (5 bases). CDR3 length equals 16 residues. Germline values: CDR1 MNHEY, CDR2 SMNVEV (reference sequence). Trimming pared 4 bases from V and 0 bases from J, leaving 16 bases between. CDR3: CASSSGHGVGSYEQYF. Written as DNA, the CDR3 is TGTGCCAGCAGTTCCGGACATGGGGTCGGCTCCTACGAGCAGTACTTC.

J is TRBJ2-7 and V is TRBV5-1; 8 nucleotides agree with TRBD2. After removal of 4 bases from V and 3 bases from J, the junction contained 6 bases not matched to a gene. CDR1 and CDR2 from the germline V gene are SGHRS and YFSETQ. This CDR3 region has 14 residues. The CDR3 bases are TGCGCCAGCAGCCCTTACGGGGGGGACTACGAGCAGTACTTC. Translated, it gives CASSPYGGDYEQYF. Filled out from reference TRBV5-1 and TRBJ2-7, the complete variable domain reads KAGVTQTPRYLIKTRGQQVTLSCSPISGHRSVSWYQQTPGQGLQFLFEYFSETQRNKGNFPGRFSGRQFSNSRSEMNVSTLELGDSALYLCASSPYGGDYEQYFGPGTRLTVT.

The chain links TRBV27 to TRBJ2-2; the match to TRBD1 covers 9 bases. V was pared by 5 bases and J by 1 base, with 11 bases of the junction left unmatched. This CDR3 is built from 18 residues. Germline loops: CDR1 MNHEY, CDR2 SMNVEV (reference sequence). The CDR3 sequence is CASSPRGTGGGNTGELFF. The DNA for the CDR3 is TGTGCCAGCAGTCCCAGGGGAACAGGGGGCGGGAACACCGGGGAGCTGTTTTTT.

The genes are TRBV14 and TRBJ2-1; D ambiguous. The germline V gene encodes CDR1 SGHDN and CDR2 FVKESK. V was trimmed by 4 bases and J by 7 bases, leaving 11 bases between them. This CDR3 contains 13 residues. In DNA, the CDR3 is TGTGCCAGCAGCCCGCTAGACGATAATGAGCAGTTCTTC. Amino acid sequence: CASSPLDDNEQFF.

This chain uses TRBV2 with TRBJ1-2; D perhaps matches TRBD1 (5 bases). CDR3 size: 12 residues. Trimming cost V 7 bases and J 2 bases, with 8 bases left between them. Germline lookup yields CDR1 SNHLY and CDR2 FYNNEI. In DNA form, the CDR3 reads TGTGCCAGCAAGACAGAAAACTATGGCTACACCTTC. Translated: CASKTENYGYTF.

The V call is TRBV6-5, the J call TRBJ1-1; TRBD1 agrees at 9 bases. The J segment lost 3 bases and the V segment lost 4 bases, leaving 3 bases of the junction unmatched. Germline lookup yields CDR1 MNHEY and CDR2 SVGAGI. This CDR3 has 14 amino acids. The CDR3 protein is CASSLQGADTEAFF. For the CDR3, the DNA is TGTGCCAGCAGTTTACAGGGGGCAGACACTGAAGCTTTCTTT.

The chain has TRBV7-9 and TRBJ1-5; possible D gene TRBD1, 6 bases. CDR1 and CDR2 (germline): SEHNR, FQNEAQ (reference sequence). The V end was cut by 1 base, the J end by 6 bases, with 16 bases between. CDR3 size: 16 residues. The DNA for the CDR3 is TGTGCCAGCAGCTTAGATTTAGGCCGAGGGGGTCAGCCCCAGCATTTT. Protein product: CASSLDLGRGGQPQHF.

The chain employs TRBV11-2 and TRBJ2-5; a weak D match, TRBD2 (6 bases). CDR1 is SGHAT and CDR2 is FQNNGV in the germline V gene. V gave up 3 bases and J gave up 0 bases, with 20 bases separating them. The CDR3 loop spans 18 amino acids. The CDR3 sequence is CASSFGRIGTAYQETQYF. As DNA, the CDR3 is TGTGCCAGCAGCTTTGGGAGGATCGGGACTGCGTACCAAGAGACCCAGTACTTC.